A single sample gave rise to the 21 T cell receptor beta chains below, sequenced in a study of regulatory T cells in long-lasting Graves disease. HTBI primers from iRepertoire and Arm-PCR of CDR3 regions yielded the TCR beta libraries. TCRdb called the multiplex PCR reads again in MiXCR, with one record for every CDR3 protein. The sample contains about 240,000 distinct CDR3 sequences, roughly a fifth of which appear only once. The sample's time point: newly diagnosed GD, antithyroid drugs for less than 3 months. The TCR library was made from RNA extracted from PBMCs. Sequencing was performed on peripheral blood mononuclear cells (PBMCs), taken at new diagnosis, from a patient treated with antithyroid drugs. These receptor sequences come from a female donor with Graves disease.

This clonotype was observed a few times. V gene TRBV19 combines with J gene TRBJ2-7; unclear D gene. CDR3 length: 14 residues. Germline V gene data show CDR1 as LNHDA and CDR2 as SQIVND (reference sequence). With 3 bases removed from V and 0 bases from J, the gap between germline ends came to 9 bases. The CDR3 nucleotides are TGTGCCAGTAGTATCAGTACTCACTCCTACGAGCAGTACTTC. This sequence encodes CASSISTHSYEQYF.

This clonotype occurred many times. V usage is TRBV7-3 and J usage is TRBJ1-3, with D perhaps matching TRBD1 (5 bases). Trimming pared 5 bases from V and 2 bases from J, leaving 10 bases between. The CDR3 loop spans 14 amino acids. Germline lookup yields CDR1 SGHTA and CDR2 FQGTGA. The CDR3 coding sequence is TGTGCCAGCAGCCCGGACAACCCTGGAAACACCATATATTTT. Translation: CASSPDNPGNTIYF.

This clonotype showed up many times. The chain recombines TRBV10-3 with TRBJ1-2; 8 nucleotides match TRBD1. Trimming removed 2 bases from V and 8 bases from J; junction bases left unmatched: 7. Germline lookup yields CDR1 ENHRY and CDR2 SYGVKD. CDR3 length equals 14 residues. This CDR3 reads CAISEGQGRRGYTF. Written as DNA, the CDR3 is TGTGCCATCAGTGAGGGACAGGGAAGGCGAGGCTACACCTTC.

This clonotype was seen only once. The V and J genes are TRBV2 and TRBJ2-1; no firm D call. Germline V gene lookup returns CDR1 SNHLY and CDR2 FYNNEI. Trimming removed 4 bases at V and 5 bases at J, with 15 bases between. The CDR3 loop spans 15 amino acids. The CDR3 region has the DNA TGTGCCAGCAGTGTCTTTGGCGGAGCCAACAATGAGCAGTTCTTC. It yields the protein CASSVFGGANNEQFF. Full variable domain (outside the CDR3, taken from reference TRBV2 and TRBJ2-1): EPEVTQTPSHQVTQMGQEVILRCVPISNHLYFYWYRQILGQKVEFLVSFYNNEISEKSEIFDDQFSVERPDGSNFTLKIRSTKLEDSAMYFCASSVFGGANNEQFFGPGTRLTVL.

The rearrangement links TRBV5-1 to TRBJ1-1; perhaps TRBD1 as D (5 bases). Trimming removed 1 base from V and 1 base from J, with 20 bases in between. Germline CDR1 SGHRS, CDR2 YFSETQ. This CDR3 spans 18 amino acids. This CDR3 is CASSLIFPRLGRNTEAFF. In DNA, the CDR3 is TGCGCCAGCAGCTTGATTTTCCCCCGGCTGGGGCGGAACACTGAAGCTTTCTTT.

This clonotype was detected many times. This chain connects TRBV7-9 to TRBJ2-2, with unresolved D. V lost 0 bases to trimming and J lost 1 base, with 15 bases between them. Germline V gene lookup returns CDR1 SEHNR and CDR2 FQNEAQ (reference sequence). This CDR3 contains 18 residues. DNA for the CDR3: TGTGCCAGCAGCTTAGCCATCCGGCGCCCCGTGAACACCGGGGAGCTGTTTTTT. This codes for CASSLAIRRPVNTGELFF.

This clonotype was detected many times. The chain carries TRBV7-2 and TRBJ2-7; 7 positions agree with TRBD2. The CDR3 contains 14 residues. V was clipped by 3 bases and J by 2 bases; unmatched bases: 4. Germline V gene data show CDR1 as SGHTA and CDR2 as FQGNSA. The CDR3 DNA is TGTGCCAGCAGCTTTGGACTAGGGGCCTACGAGCAGTACTTC. It yields the protein CASSFGLGAYEQYF.

The chain joins TRBV19 to TRBJ2-7; 8 bases are a match to TRBD2. CDR1 LNHDA and CDR2 SQIVND come from the germline V gene (reference sequence). The length of the CDR3 is 17 residues. Trimming at V came to 0 bases and at J to 3 bases, leaving 10 bases not matched to a gene. The chain's CDR3 is CASSIDLLSGSHYEQYF. The CDR3, as DNA: TGTGCCAGTAGTATAGATCTTCTAAGCGGGAGTCACTACGAGCAGTACTTC.

This clonotype has ten or more counts. The germline gene is not matched at one end of the junction; a read error may be the cause. The chain employs TRBV5-5 and TRBJ1-1, with D uncertain. The CDR3 has 14 residues. Germline V gene sequence: CDR1 SGHKS, CDR2 YYEKEE (reference sequence). CDR3 amino acids: CASSLNTANTEAFF. The CDR3 DNA sequence: TGCGCCAGCAGCCTAAATACAGCCAACACTGAAGCTTTCTTT.

This clonotype was seen at least ten times. The chain employs TRBV7-3 and TRBJ2-1; 10 bases map to TRBD2. V shed 8 bases and J 2 bases; nucleotides not matched to a gene: 6. The CDR3 has 15 residues. Germline V gives CDR1 SGHTA, CDR2 FQGTGA. In DNA, the CDR3 is TGTGCCAGCTCTACCAGCGGGAGGGCCTACAATGAGCAGTTCTTC. Its protein is CASSTSGRAYNEQFF.

The gene calls are TRBV7-2 and TRBJ2-7; D is possibly TRBD2 (7 bases). Trimming shortened V by 1 base and J by 3 bases, and 13 bases separated the two germline ends. The CDR3 has 15 residues. The germline CDR1 and CDR2 sequences are SGHTA and FQGNSA. For the CDR3, the DNA is TGTGCCAGCAGCTTAGGAGGGGGGGCTTACTACGAGCAGTACTTC. As protein: CASSLGGGAYYEQYF.

This clonotype was detected once. This may arise from a read error, as a much more abundant clone is one base away. This chain links TRBV6-1 with TRBJ2-1; D is perhaps TRBD2 (5 bases). The germline CDR1 and CDR2 sequences are MNHNS and SASEGT. The CDR3 is made up of 14 amino acids. Trimming removed 7 bases from V and 8 bases from J, with 18 bases in between. The CDR3 loop reads CASTTRGRGYEQFF. CDR3 nucleotides: TGTGCCAGCACTACCCGAGGGAGAGGGTATGAGCAGTTCTTC.

This clonotype has a single count. The V and J genes are TRBV5-1 and TRBJ2-1, with 8 bases aligning to TRBD1. The CDR3 runs 15 residues. V shed 1 base, J shed 4 bases, and the junction held 4 bases outside the gene matches. CDR1 is SGHRS, CDR2 YFSETQ, per germline. The DNA for the CDR3 is TGCGCCAGCAGCTTGAGGGGACAGGTGTACAATGAGCAGTTCTTC. Encoded protein: CASSLRGQVYNEQFF. Variable domain in full (rest from reference TRBV5-1 and TRBJ2-1): KAGVTQTPRYLIKTRGQQVTLSCSPISGHRSVSWYQQTPGQGLQFLFEYFSETQRNKGNFPGRFSGRQFSNSRSEMNVSTLELGDSALYLCASSLRGQVYNEQFFGPGTRLTVL.

For this clonotype: This sequence may be a read error, since a much larger clone differs from it by one base. The rearrangement links TRBV5-4 to TRBJ2-5; the match to TRBD2 covers 11 bases. The J call is uncertain, as TRBJ2-1 better fits the DNA end. The germline V gene has CDR1 SGHNT and CDR2 YYREEE (reference sequence). The CDR3 spans 17 residues. CDR3 sequence reads: CASSPGPGTSGYTEQFF. For the CDR3, the DNA is TGTGCCAGCAGCCCCGGACCCGGGACTAGCGGTTACACTGAGCAGTTCTTC.

This clonotype was counted ten times or more. V is TRBV7-2 and J is TRBJ1-2; D gene uncertain. The CDR3 loop spans 14 amino acids. Germline CDR1 SGHTA, CDR2 FQGNSA. V shed 5 bases and J shed 3 bases, with 13 bases lying between them. The CDR3 DNA follows: TGTGCCAGCAGCGAGAGGACCGGTGACTATGGCTACACCTTC. Protein: CASSERTGDYGYTF.

This clonotype has more than one count but fewer than ten. In DNA form, the CDR3 reads TGTGCCAGCAGCTCAGAGTGGGACGGACTAGCGGGGGACTATGAGCAGTTCTTC. It encodes CASSSEWDGLAGDYEQFF. The rearrangement joins TRBV7-9 to TRBJ2-1; 13 bases fit TRBD2. The CDR3 has 18 residues. Germline CDR1 SEHNR, CDR2 FQNEAQ (reference sequence). V shed 4 bases, J shed 8 bases, and the junction held 14 bases outside the gene matches.

There are many counts of this clonotype. The gene calls are TRBV6-1 and TRBJ2-7; either TRBD1 or TRBD2 may supply D (5 bases each). The CDR3 is made up of 12 amino acids. Germline CDR1 is MNHNS and CDR2 is SASEGT. V was trimmed by 8 bases and J by 3 bases, leaving 11 bases between them. For the CDR3, the DNA is TGTGCCAGCGGGACGGCGCACTACGAGCAGTACTTC. This gives the protein CASGTAHYEQYF.

This clonotype has ten or more counts. The rearrangement links TRBV12-3 or TRBV12-4 to TRBJ2-5; 10 bases fit TRBD1. Trimming cost V 6 bases and J 2 bases; bases outside gene matches: 6. This CDR3 has 15 residues. CDR3 sequence reads: CASRPGQGFQETQYF. DNA for the CDR3: TGTGCCAGCAGACCGGGACAGGGGTTTCAAGAGACCCAGTACTTC.

This clonotype was observed many times. The gene calls are TRBV28 and TRBJ2-6, with 12 bases aligning to TRBD2. Germline loops: CDR1 MDHEN, CDR2 SYDVKM. The CDR3 covers 17 residues. V gave up 6 bases and J gave up 0 bases; unmatched junction bases: 3. The CDR3 nucleotides are TGTGCCAGCAGAACTAGCGGGGGGATCTCTGGGGCCAACGTCCTGACTTTC. Its protein product is CASRTSGGISGANVLTF.

The sample holds many counts of this clonotype. J is TRBJ2-3 and V is TRBV20-1; D might be TRBD1 or TRBD2, each matching 5 bases. Between the trimmed V and J ends, which lost 3 bases and 6 bases, there was a span of 28 bases. The CDR3 length is 18 residues. The germline gives CDR1 DFQATT, CDR2 SNEGSKA (reference sequence). CDR3 sequence (DNA): TGCAGTGCTAGTGGCCGTGTAGGGACGGAGGCCGTGAGTGATACGCAGTATTTT. Amino acid sequence: CSASGRVGTEAVSDTQYF.

Ten or more counts support this clonotype. The genes are TRBV4-1 and TRBJ2-5, with TRBD2 matching 7 bases. Germline CDR1 is MGHRA and CDR2 is YSYEKL. The V gene end was trimmed by 0 bases and the J gene end by 2 bases; junction bases not matched to a gene: 3. CDR3 length: 15 amino acids. As DNA, the CDR3 is TGCGCCAGCAGCCAAGAACTAGCGTCGCAAGAGACCCAGTACTTC. Its protein is CASSQELASQETQYF.